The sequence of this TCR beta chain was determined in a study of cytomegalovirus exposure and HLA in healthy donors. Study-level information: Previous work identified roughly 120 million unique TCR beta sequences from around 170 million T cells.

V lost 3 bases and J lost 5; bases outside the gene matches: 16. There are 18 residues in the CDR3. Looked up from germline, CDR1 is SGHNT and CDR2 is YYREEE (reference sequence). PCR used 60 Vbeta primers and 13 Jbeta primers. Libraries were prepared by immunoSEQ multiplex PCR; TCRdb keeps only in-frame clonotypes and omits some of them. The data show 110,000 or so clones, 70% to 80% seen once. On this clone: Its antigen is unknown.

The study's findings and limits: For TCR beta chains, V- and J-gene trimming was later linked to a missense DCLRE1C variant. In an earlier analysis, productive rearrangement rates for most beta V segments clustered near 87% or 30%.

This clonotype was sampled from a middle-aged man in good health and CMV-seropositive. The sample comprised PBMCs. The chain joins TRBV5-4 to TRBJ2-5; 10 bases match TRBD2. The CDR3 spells CASSWARIAGGLSETQYF. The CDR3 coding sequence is TGTGCCAGCAGCTGGGCTCGAATAGCGGGAGGTTTAAGCGAGACCCAGTACTTC.